The 26 T cell receptor beta chains below were found in one sample sequenced in a study of blood T cells in healthy people across ages. Combining a sample-barcoded 5' primer with a J-beta primer mix, a second PCR ran for about 6 to 12 cycles. In TCRdb, the 5' RACE reads were re-called with MiXCR into one record per CDR3 protein. The data contain around 1.5 million distinct CDR3 sequences, about 40% of them singletons. The specimen was blood. The receptors shown here come from a woman aged 18-29 years in good health.

The chain uses TRBV29-1 and TRBJ2-5; D remains unclear. Trimming pared 3 bases from V and 11 bases from J, leaving 19 bases between. There are 13 residues in the CDR3. CDR1 and CDR2 from the germline V gene are SQVTM and ANQGSEA. The CDR3: CSVDRAPNNEQYF. The CDR3 bases are TGCAGCGTTGATCGGGCACCTAACAATGAGCAGTACTTC.

J is TRBJ2-5 and V is TRBV7-9; TRBD2 matches 8 bases. The junction had 19 bases not matched to a gene; V was cut back by 5 bases and J by 11 bases. Germline V gene data show CDR1 as SEHNR and CDR2 as FQNEAQ (reference sequence). CDR3 length: 16 residues. CDR3 bases: TGTGCCAGCAGCCCCCGACTAGCGCTACACCCAGGGGAGCAGTACTTC. Its protein product is CASSPRLALHPGEQYF.

The chain is built from TRBV7-2 and TRBJ1-1; D unclear. V was trimmed by 1 base and J by 0 bases, leaving 9 bases between them. This CDR3 contains 15 residues. Germline loops: CDR1 SGHTA, CDR2 FQGNSA. The DNA for the CDR3 is TGTGCCAGCAGCTTAGATTCCGGTCTGAACACTGAAGCTTTCTTT. Translated: CASSLDSGLNTEAFF.

The chain combines TRBV5-1 with TRBJ2-5; no clear D gene. Trimming stripped 1 base from V and 1 base from J, with 8 bases between. The length of the CDR3 is 14 residues. CDR1 SGHRS and CDR2 YFSETQ come from the germline V gene. The CDR3 loop is CASSLWQVQETQYF. DNA of the CDR3: TGCGCCAGCAGCTTGTGGCAAGTCCAAGAGACCCAGTACTTC.

The chain joins TRBV12-3 or TRBV12-4 to TRBJ2-3; 10 bases line up with TRBD2. The CDR3 length is 16 residues. Trimming at V came to 8 bases and at J to 3 bases, leaving 11 bases not matched to a gene. The CDR3, as DNA: TGTGCCAGCCTCAGTAGGCTAGCGGGAGAGACAGATACGCAGTATTTT. This codes for CASLSRLAGETDTQYF.

This sequence joins TRBV5-1 and TRBJ2-4; 9 nucleotides agree with TRBD1. The CDR3 runs to 16 residues. After removal of 5 bases from V and 3 bases from J, the junction contained 9 bases not matched to a gene. The V gene's germline CDR1 is SGHRS and CDR2 YFSETQ. CDR3 coding DNA: TGCGCCAGCAGTCAAACAGGGGGCATAGGCAAAAACATTCAGTACTTC. Protein product: CASSQTGGIGKNIQYF.

The J gene is TRBJ2-3, the V gene TRBV20-1; TRBD2 matches 7 bases. The germline CDR1 and CDR2 sequences are DFQATT and SNEGSKA (reference sequence). The trim removed 4 bases at V and 1 base at J, leaving 11 bases unmatched. The CDR3 length is 16 residues. CDR3 loop: CSAKALSGKGTDTQYF. CDR3 DNA sequence: TGCAGTGCTAAAGCCTTAAGCGGGAAGGGCACAGATACGCAGTATTTT.

This chain joins TRBV25-1 and TRBJ1-1; D gene ambiguous. Germline V gene sequence: CDR1 MGHDK, CDR2 SYGVNS. V was pared by 6 bases and J by 0 bases, with 8 bases between. The CDR3 is 13 residues long. CDR3 coding DNA: TGTGCCAGCAGGGACGACTTGAACACTGAAGCTTTCTTT. The encoded protein is CASRDDLNTEAFF.

This sequence joins TRBV27 and TRBJ2-1; 8 bases are a match to TRBD2. Losses at the gene ends were 1 base for V and 7 bases for J; bases not matched to a gene: 9. Germline loops: CDR1 MNHEY, CDR2 SMNVEV (reference sequence). The CDR3 runs to 16 residues. The CDR3 DNA reads as TGTGCCAGCAGTTTATACCGGAGCGGGAGTAGGAATGAGCAGTTCTTC. It translates to CASSLYRSGSRNEQFF.

This clonotype was seen once. The V call is TRBV5-1, the J call TRBJ1-1; weak D call: TRBD1 (5 bases). V lost 1 base and J lost 3, with 16 bases in between. CDR1 is SGHRS, CDR2 YFSETQ, per germline. This CDR3 region has 16 residues. The CDR3 coding sequence is TGCGCCAGCAGCTTGACCGGGGCGGGAGGTTACACTGAAGCTTTCTTT. Translating it yields CASSLTGAGGYTEAFF.

V usage is TRBV10-2 and J usage is TRBJ2-5; D is undetermined. Trimming removed 0 bases at V and 4 bases at J, with 12 bases between. The length of the CDR3 is 15 residues. Germline CDR1 and CDR2: WSHSY and SAAADI. As DNA, the CDR3 is TGCGCCAGCAGTGAGTCTGTTGGGCTAGGAGAGACCCAGTACTTC. Encoded protein: CASSESVGLGETQYF.

This clonotype has only a few counts. CDR3 sequence (DNA): TGTGCCAGCAGCGCTCAGGGGCCCCTTGGTAATGGCTACACCTTC. Protein: CASSAQGPLGNGYTF. The chain couples TRBV7-2 to TRBJ1-2; tentatively, D is TRBD1 (6 bases). The ends were cut back, 5 bases at V and 6 bases at J, with 19 bases in the middle. The CDR3 contains 15 residues. Looked up from germline, CDR1 is SGHTA and CDR2 is FQGNSA. The full variable domain, its missing parts supplied by reference TRBV7-2 and TRBJ1-2, is GAGVSQSPSNKVTEKGKDVELRCDPISGHTALYWYRQSLGQGLEFLIYFQGNSAPDKSGLPSDRFSAERTGGSVSTLTIQRTQQEDSAVYLCASSAQGPLGNGYTFGSGTRLTVV.

The chain uses TRBV9 and TRBJ2-1; D remains ambiguous. CDR3 length equals 14 residues. V lost 0 bases to trimming and J lost 3 bases, with 7 bases between them. Germline lookup yields CDR1 SGDLS and CDR2 YYNGEE. Written as DNA, the CDR3 is TGTGCCAGCAGCGTAGCTGGGGACTACAATGAGCAGTTCTTC. It translates to CASSVAGDYNEQFF.

V is TRBV5-5 and J is TRBJ1-2; maybe TRBD1 (6 bases). The CDR3 covers 14 residues. V was cut by 4 bases and J by 3 bases, with 13 bases left in between. Germline V gene lookup returns CDR1 SGHKS and CDR2 YYEKEE (reference sequence). The DNA of the CDR3 is TGTGCCAGCAGCGACCGACAGGTTGACTATGGCTACACCTTC. It codes for CASSDRQVDYGYTF.

The chain uses TRBV6-5 and TRBJ2-1; 10 nucleotides align to TRBD1. V shed 4 bases, J shed 14 bases, and the junction held 2 bases outside the gene matches. The CDR3 sequence is 11 residues long. From germline, CDR1 is MNHEY and CDR2 SVGAGI. CDR3 sequence (DNA): TGTGCCAGCAGTTCCGGACAGGGGGAGTTCTTC. Its translation is CASSSGQGEFF.

This clonotype is a singleton in its sample. The rearrangement uses TRBV5-1 and TRBJ1-4, with D hard to call. Germline-derived CDR1 and CDR2 are SGHRS and YFSETQ. The CDR3 spans 14 residues. V lost 6 bases, J lost 1 base, and 10 bases lay in between. CDR3 in DNA: TGCGCCAGCAATCTACAGCAAACTAATGAAAAACTGTTTTTT. Encoded protein: CASNLQQTNEKLFF.

Comments on this clonotype: At one end the junction does not follow the germline gene, possibly because of a read error. The chain joins TRBV27 to TRBJ1-5; possible D gene TRBD1, 5 bases. Looked up from germline, CDR1 is MNHEY and CDR2 is SMNVEV (reference sequence). CDR3 length: 15 amino acids. In DNA form, the CDR3 reads TGTGCCGGCAGTTCCGGGACGGGGGGGAATCAGCCCCAGCATTTT. Translated, it gives CAGSSGTGGNQPQHF.

This clonotype was recorded only once. The gene calls are TRBV14 and TRBJ2-6; tentative D call: TRBD2 (5 bases). This CDR3 contains 15 residues. V lost 4 bases, J lost 4 bases, and 11 bases lay in between. Germline CDR1 is SGHDN and CDR2 is FVKESK. This CDR3 reads CASSLPGIGANVLTF. The CDR3 region has the DNA TGTGCCAGCAGCCTACCGGGGATAGGGGCCAACGTCCTGACTTTC. The complete variable domain, with remaining parts taken from reference TRBV14 and TRBJ2-6, reads EAGVTQFPSHSVIEKGQTVTLRCDPISGHDNLYWYRRVMGKEIKFLLHFVKESKQDESGMPNNRFLAERTGGTYSTLKVQPAELEDSGVYFCASSLPGIGANVLTFGAGSRLTVL.

The chain couples TRBV20-1 to TRBJ1-2; D possibly corresponds to TRBD1 (5 bases). Trimming shortened V by 6 bases and J by 11 bases, and 16 bases separated the two germline ends. Germline CDR1 DFQATT, CDR2 SNEGSKA (reference sequence). The CDR3 totals 11 residues. The DNA for the CDR3 is TGCAGTGCAAAAAGGGACCGCCTTTACACCTTC. The encoded protein is CSAKRDRLYTF.

This clonotype was counted between two and nine times. CDR3 in amino acids: CASSLPLAGLSTDTQYF. The CDR3 region has the DNA TGTGCCAGCAGCCTCCCTCTAGCGGGACTTAGCACAGATACGCAGTATTTT. J is TRBJ2-3 and V is TRBV3-1, with 9 bases matching TRBD2. The junction had 8 bases not matched to a gene; V was cut back by 4 bases and J by 0 bases. The V gene's germline CDR1 is LGHDT and CDR2 YNNKEL (reference sequence). The CDR3 extends over 17 amino acids.

This clonotype was counted between two and nine times. V and J are TRBV11-1 and TRBJ2-7, with 7 bases that match TRBD1. The CDR3 length is 14 residues. The V gene end was trimmed by 3 bases and the J gene end by 4 bases; junction bases not matched to a gene: 6. Germline lookup yields CDR1 SGHAT and CDR2 FQDESV (reference sequence). The CDR3 is CASSFGQVDYEQYF. The CDR3 DNA reads as TGTGCCAGCAGCTTCGGACAGGTCGATTACGAGCAGTACTTC.

This clonotype came up a few times. The chain employs TRBV6-6 and TRBJ1-6, with D tentatively TRBD1 (5 bases). The CDR3 covers 14 residues. Germline lookup yields CDR1 MNHNY and CDR2 SVGAGI (reference sequence). Trimming removed 6 bases from V and 6 bases from J, with 12 bases in between. CDR3 sequence: CASSIGTVNSPLHF. The CDR3 bases are TGTGCCAGCAGCATCGGGACGGTTAATTCACCCCTCCACTTT.

The genes are TRBV9 and TRBJ1-3, with 8 bases fitting TRBD1. The CDR3 consists of 15 residues. Germline CDR1 reads SGDLS; CDR2 reads YYNGEE. V shed 1 base, J shed 7 bases, and the junction held 7 bases outside the gene matches. The CDR3 DNA follows: TGTGCCAGCAGCGTATTGGGACAGGAACAGAACACCATATATTTT. It specifies CASSVLGQEQNTIYF. The variable domain in full, completed from reference TRBV9 and TRBJ1-3, reads DSGVTQTPKHLITATGQRVTLRCSPRSGDLSVYWYQQSLDQGLQFLIQYYNGEERAKGNILERFSAQQFPDLHSELNLSSLELGDSALYFCASSVLGQEQNTIYFGEGSWLTVV.

In nucleotides, the CDR3 is TGCAGTGCGAGGGCCGGTCCCGGGGAGCTGTTTTTT. This sequence encodes CSARAGPGELFF. V is TRBV20-1 and J is TRBJ2-2; possibly TRBD2 for D (5 bases). The germline V and J ends were trimmed by 6 bases and 6 bases, with 11 bases remaining between them. The CDR3 covers 12 residues. Germline V CDR1 and CDR2: DFQATT, SNEGSKA (reference sequence).

This rearrangement joins TRBV4-1 to TRBJ1-5; D gene uncertain. CDR3 size: 16 residues. V dropped 3 bases and J dropped 4 bases, with 16 bases sitting between them. The V gene's germline CDR1 is MGHRA and CDR2 YSYEKL. The CDR3 bases are TGCGCCAGCAGCCACCATTGGGAGAAGTTGAATCAGCCCCAGCATTTT. Its protein product is CASSHHWEKLNQPQHF.

The V and J genes are TRBV9 and TRBJ2-5; 16 nucleotides match TRBD2. After removal of 0 bases from V and 1 base from J, the junction contained 3 bases not matched to a gene. Germline lookup yields CDR1 SGDLS and CDR2 YYNGEE. CDR3 length: 18 residues. CDR3 in amino acids: CASSVDGTSGGAQETQYF. The CDR3 DNA sequence: TGTGCCAGCAGCGTAGACGGGACTAGCGGGGGGGCCCAAGAGACCCAGTACTTC.